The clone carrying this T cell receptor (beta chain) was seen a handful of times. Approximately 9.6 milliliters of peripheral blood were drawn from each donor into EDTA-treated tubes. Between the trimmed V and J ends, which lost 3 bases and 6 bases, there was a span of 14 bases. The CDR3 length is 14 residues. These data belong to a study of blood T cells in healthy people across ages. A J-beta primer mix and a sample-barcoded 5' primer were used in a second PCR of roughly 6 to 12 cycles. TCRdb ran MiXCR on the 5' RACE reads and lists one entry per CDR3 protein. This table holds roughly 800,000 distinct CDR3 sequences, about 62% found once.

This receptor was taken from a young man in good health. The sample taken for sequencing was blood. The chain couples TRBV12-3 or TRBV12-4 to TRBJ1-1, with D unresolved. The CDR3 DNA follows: TGTGCCAGCAGTTTCCCTGGGCCCTCCGCTGAAGCTTTCTTT. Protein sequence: CASSFPGPSAEAFF.